The TCR beta chain under discussion was sequenced for a study of post-analysis software for immune sequencing data. Notes on the study in general: The five TRBV segments detected at higher frequency in patients than in controls included TRBV5-6, TRBV5-1 and TRBV20-1.

Included in the TCR beta cDNA libraries were unique molecular identifiers. Each batch of about 1 to 11 million T cells produced 400,000 to 650,000 cDNA molecules. TCRdb processed the PCR reads anew with MiXCR; each CDR3 protein has one entry. The data contain about 570,000 distinct CDR3 sequences, 30% to 40% of them seen just once; the ten biggest clones take up approximately 6%. This clonotype has only a few counts. Its cognate antigen is unknown. Germline V CDR1 and CDR2: SGHAT, FQNNGV. The CDR3 covers 17 residues. The J segment lost 0 bases and the V segment lost 5 bases, leaving 7 bases of the junction unmatched.

The sequenced material came from blood. The clonotype originates from a girl aged 2-17 years with multiple sclerosis. The rearrangement joins TRBV11-2 to TRBJ1-4, with 9 nucleotides matching TRBD1. In nucleotides, the CDR3 is TGTGCCAGCAGCCCCGGGACAGGGCCCTCAACTAATGAAAAACTGTTTTTT. Translation gives CASSPGTGPSTNEKLFF.